This passage covers 27 T cell receptor beta chains from one sample sequenced in a study of T cells in Graves' hyperthyroidism and ophthalmopathy. Amplification of TCR beta CDR3 regions was performed using RNA transcripts as template. Researchers ran a first-round RT-PCR on the TCR CDR3 using the HTBI primer set. TCRdb reanalysed the multiplex PCR reads using MiXCR and keeps one entry per CDR3 protein. The sample carries almost 600,000 distinct CDR3 sequences, more than 45% recorded once. The sample consisted of peripheral blood or thyroid tissue (not recorded which). The source of these receptors is a woman in her late teens or twenties with Graves' hyperthyroidism.

The J gene is TRBJ2-3, the V gene TRBV10-3, with TRBD1 matching 8 bases. The trim removed 4 bases at V and 6 bases at J, leaving 18 bases unmatched. The CDR3 covers 18 residues. Germline assignment: CDR1 ENHRY and CDR2 SYGVKD. The CDR3 DNA follows: TGTGCCATCAGTGCCGGACAGGGAGCACACTTCCCAGGGGATACGCAGTATTTT. Its translation is CAISAGQGAHFPGDTQYF.

This clonotype was observed many times. The chain links TRBV24-1 to TRBJ2-3; D uncertain. Germline lookup yields CDR1 KGHDR and CDR2 SFDVKD. Trimming left V 4 bases short and J 6 bases short, with 13 bases between. The CDR3 consists of 14 residues. The CDR3: CATSDPEPRDTQYF. The CDR3 DNA reads as TGTGCCACCAGTGACCCGGAACCTCGGGATACGCAGTATTTT.

This clonotype was detected ten times or more. In DNA form, the CDR3 reads TGTGCCAGCAAGGGGATAGGGTATCGGGAAAAACTGTTTTTT. It encodes CASKGIGYREKLFF. The genes are TRBV2 and TRBJ1-4, with D possibly TRBD1 on 5 matching bases. CDR1 and CDR2 from the germline V gene are SNHLY and FYNNEI. V lost 7 bases, J lost 8 bases, and 17 bases lay in between. The CDR3 extends over 14 amino acids.

This clonotype has a count of ten or more. The V and J genes are TRBV18 and TRBJ2-7; 7 bases match TRBD2. The CDR3 spans 16 residues. In germline, CDR1 is KGHSH, CDR2 LQKENI. V was pared by 0 bases and J by 6 bases, with 11 bases of the junction left unmatched. Here the CDR3 DNA reads TGTGCCAGCTCACCACCGGGATCCATTTCGGGGGGCGAGCAGTACTTC. Amino acids: CASSPPGSISGGEQYF.

The V and J genes are TRBV2 and TRBJ2-7; TRBD2 aligns across 14 bases. The CDR3 has 14 amino acids. Germline CDR1 reads SNHLY; CDR2 reads FYNNEI. V lost 8 bases to trimming and J lost 5 bases; unmatched junction nucleotides: 5. The CDR3 bases are TGTGCCAGCCTAACGACTAGCGGGAGGGACGAGCAGTACTTC. It yields the protein CASLTTSGRDEQYF.

Ten or more counts support this clonotype. The chain recombines TRBV2 with TRBJ1-5; TRBD1 aligns across 7 bases. The germline CDR1 and CDR2 sequences are SNHLY and FYNNEI. This CDR3 is 13 amino acids long. V dropped 7 bases and J dropped 7; count of bases not matched to a gene: 7. In DNA form, the CDR3 reads TGTGCCAGCACACAGGGGATTCGGCAGCCCCAGCATTTT. Its protein product is CASTQGIRQPQHF.

This clonotype was seen at least ten times. The chain joins TRBV6-4 to TRBJ1-1; possibly TRBD1 for D (5 bases). The CDR3 loop spans 13 amino acids. V lost 6 bases and J 6 bases, leaving 14 bases between the germline ends. Per the germline V gene, CDR1 is MRHNA and CDR2 is SNTAGT. In nucleotides, the CDR3 is TGTGCCAGCAGCCTATCAGGGTTCTCTGAAGCTTTCTTT. This codes for CASSLSGFSEAFF.

As for this clonotype: This may come from a read error, since a much larger clone is one base off. The rearrangement links TRBV7-2 to TRBJ1-5, with D perhaps TRBD1 (6 bases). Germline-derived CDR1 and CDR2 are SGHTA and FQGNSA. The CDR3 length is 15 residues. For the CDR3, the DNA is TGTGCCAGCAGCCAAGGGGGTTGGGGCAATCGGCCCCAGCATTTT. It is translated as CASSQGGWGNRPQHF.

This clonotype has ten or more counts. The rearrangement links TRBV5-6 to TRBJ2-2, with TRBD1 matching 8 bases. The CDR3 runs to 14 residues. CDR1 is SGHDT, CDR2 YYEEEE, per germline. V gave up 4 bases and J gave up 5 bases; unmatched junction bases: 4. The DNA of the CDR3 is TGTGCCAGCAGCAGACAGGGGAAAACCGGGGAGCTGTTTTTT. As protein: CASSRQGKTGELFF.

This clonotype was counted many times. The chain carries TRBV10-2 and TRBJ2-7; 8 bases are a match to TRBD2. V gave up 6 bases and J gave up 3 bases; unmatched junction bases: 10. CDR3 length: 15 amino acids. CDR1 and CDR2 from the germline V gene are WSHSY and SAAADI. The CDR3 DNA reads TGCGCCAGCAGGGACCCGGGGGGGGCTCTCTACGAGCAGTACTTC. Its protein product is CASRDPGGALYEQYF.

This clonotype was detected ten times or more. The chain couples TRBV6-5 to TRBJ1-5; no definite D call. The CDR3 covers 15 residues. The germline V gene has CDR1 MNHEY and CDR2 SVGAGI. Trimming took 0 bases from V and 0 from J, leaving 6 bases between them. The CDR3 DNA follows: TGTGCCAGCAGTTACTCCAAGAGTAGCAATCAGCCCCAGCATTTT. Translated: CASSYSKSSNQPQHF.

This chain uses TRBV20-1 with TRBJ1-1, with TRBD1 as a possible D gene (6 bases). Germline-derived CDR1 and CDR2 are DFQATT and SNEGSKA (reference sequence). V dropped 4 bases and J dropped 8 bases, with 23 bases sitting between them. CDR3 length: 15 amino acids. The CDR3 coding sequence is TGCAGTGCTATTAGCGACAGGTGGGACGAACTCGAAGCTTTCTTT. Protein: CSAISDRWDELEAFF.

About this clonotype itself: The conserved final phenylalanine or tryptophan is absent from the CDR3, which likely points to a read error. The DNA is omitted, as the CDR3 cannot be located on it reliably, and the CDR3 follows TCRdb's listing. J is TRBJ2-6 and V is TRBV7-9. The CDR3 numbers 8 amino acids, ends counted. Germline lookup yields CDR1 SEHNR and CDR2 FQNEAQ (reference sequence). Here the CDR3 reads CASSSLIS.

The sample holds many counts of this clonotype. This chain links TRBV2 with TRBJ1-5; the D is unclear. Germline loops: CDR1 SNHLY, CDR2 FYNNEI. V lost 4 bases to trimming and J lost 0 bases, with 10 bases between them. This CDR3 comprises 15 residues. Here the CDR3 reads CASSVSQYSNQPQHF. The DNA for the CDR3 is TGTGCCAGCAGTGTTAGTCAGTATAGCAATCAGCCCCAGCATTTT. The complete variable domain, with remaining parts taken from reference TRBV2 and TRBJ1-5, reads EPEVTQTPSHQVTQMGQEVILRCVPISNHLYFYWYRQILGQKVEFLVSFYNNEISEKSEIFDDQFSVERPDGSNFTLKIRSTKLEDSAMYFCASSVSQYSNQPQHFGDGTRLSIL.

Only a few counts were recorded for this clonotype. V is TRBV6-5 and J is TRBJ2-3; D is ambiguous. The CDR3 has 14 amino acids. Trimming pared 0 bases from V and 4 bases from J, leaving 8 bases between. Germline lookup yields CDR1 MNHEY and CDR2 SVGAGI. CDR3 residues: CASSYSSNADTQYF. CDR3 coding DNA: TGTGCCAGCAGTTACTCGAGCAACGCAGATACGCAGTATTTT.

This clonotype was observed many times. This rearrangement joins TRBV3-1 to TRBJ1-6; 7 bases agree with TRBD1. The germline CDR1 and CDR2 sequences are LGHDT and YNNKEL (reference sequence). V shed 1 base and J 9 bases; nucleotides not matched to a gene: 9. The CDR3 runs 16 residues. The CDR3: CASSQGTGGPGSPLHF. The DNA of the CDR3 is TGTGCCAGCAGCCAAGGGACAGGTGGTCCCGGTTCACCCCTCCACTTT.

This chain uses TRBV29-1 with TRBJ1-2; 12 nucleotides agree with TRBD1. The V and J ends lost 7 bases and 5 bases, in that order; junction bases with no gene match: 14. This CDR3 has 16 residues. Germline V gene lookup returns CDR1 SQVTM and CDR2 ANQGSEA. The CDR3 here is CSATTGTGGAGYGYTF. The CDR3 bases are TGCAGCGCTACTACCGGGACAGGGGGCGCAGGGTATGGCTACACCTTC.

There are many counts of this clonotype. The gene calls are TRBV6-6 and TRBJ1-6, with 8 bases lining up with TRBD1. The V gene end was trimmed by 1 base and the J gene end by 9 bases; junction bases not matched to a gene: 5. This CDR3 has 15 residues. Germline assignment: CDR1 MNHNY and CDR2 SVGAGI (reference sequence). The CDR3 loop is CASSYLGDRSSPLHF. CDR3 nucleotides: TGTGCCAGCAGTTACTTGGGGGACAGGTCTTCACCCCTCCACTTT.

Regarding this clonotype: In this CDR3 the conserved last residue, phenylalanine or tryptophan, is missing, so a read error is likely. This sequence joins TRBV7-3 and TRBJ2-6, with D uncertain. The CDR3 sequence is 14 residues long. Germline lookup yields CDR1 SGHTA and CDR2 FQGTGA. Deletions cut 5 bases from V and 0 bases from J, with 5 bases between. The CDR3 DNA reads TGTGCCAGCAGCCCGGACTCTGGGGCCAACGTCCTGACTCTC. Residues: CASSPDSGANVLTL.

V usage is TRBV6-1 and J usage is TRBJ2-1, with D possibly called TRBD1 or TRBD2 (6 bases each). This CDR3 is 14 amino acids long. Germline V gene lookup returns CDR1 MNHNS and CDR2 SASEGT. V was pared by 1 base and J by 7 bases, with 11 bases between. The CDR3 is CASSEGEDRNEQFF. DNA for the CDR3: TGTGCCAGCAGTGAAGGGGAGGACAGAAATGAGCAGTTCTTC.

V gene TRBV12-3 or TRBV12-4 combines with J gene TRBJ1-5, with TRBD1 as a possible D gene (5 bases). The ends were cut back, 3 bases at V and 5 bases at J, with 11 bases in the middle. CDR3 length equals 14 residues. The CDR3 sequence: CASSLRGADQPQHF. In nucleotides, the CDR3 is TGTGCCAGCAGTTTGCGGGGCGCGGATCAGCCCCAGCATTTT.

Concerning this clonotype itself: A read error may account for a junction end that differs from germline. This sequence joins TRBV12-5 and TRBJ2-2; D possibly uses TRBD1 or TRBD2 (5 bases each). The CDR3 covers 14 residues. The germline CDR1 and CDR2 sequences are LGHNT and FRNRAP. Written as DNA, the CDR3 is TGTGCTAGTGTTGGGGGTACAAACACCGGGGAGCTGCTTTTT. This sequence encodes CASVGGTNTGELLF.

The rearrangement uses TRBV19 and TRBJ2-7, with a weak D call TRBD2 (5 bases). The V gene lost 2 bases and the J gene lost 3 bases, with 11 bases spanning the gap. Germline lookup yields CDR1 LNHDA and CDR2 SQIVND (reference sequence). The CDR3 length is 14 residues. CDR3 in amino acids: CASSIPGTFYEQYF. CDR3 sequence (DNA): TGTGCCAGTAGTATACCGGGAACTTTCTACGAGCAGTACTTC.

This chain uses TRBV15 with TRBJ2-2; no reliable D call. V gave up 1 base and J gave up 11 bases, with 11 bases separating them. Germline loops: CDR1 LNHNV, CDR2 YYDKDF (reference sequence). The CDR3 totals 13 residues. CDR3 DNA: TGTGCCACCAGCAGAGGGCTTGCCAATGAGCTGTTTTTT. As protein: CATSRGLANELFF.

This clonotype was counted between two and nine times. The chain couples TRBV12-5 to TRBJ2-7; TRBD2 matches 9 bases. The CDR3 covers 15 residues. The germline CDR1 and CDR2 sequences are LGHNT and FRNRAP. With V trimmed by 7 bases and J by 4 bases, 11 bases remained unmatched. The CDR3 sequence: CASALSGTSLYEQYF. CDR3 sequence (DNA): TGTGCTAGTGCCCTATCGGGGACTAGCTTATACGAGCAGTACTTC. Filled out from reference TRBV12-5 and TRBJ2-7, the complete variable domain reads DARVTQTPRHKVTEMGQEVTMRCQPILGHNTVFWYRQTMMQGLELLAYFRNRAPLDDSGMPKDRFSAEMPDATLATLKIQPSEPRDSAVYFCASALSGTSLYEQYFGPGTRLTVT.

The table lists this clonotype with a few counts. A read error may produce the germline difference seen at one junction end. V is TRBV12-3 or TRBV12-4 and J is TRBJ1-5; 9 bases line up with TRBD1. The CDR3 has 16 amino acids. The CDR3 spells CASSLGQGYGNQPRHF. DNA for the CDR3: TGTGCCAGCAGTCTCGGACAGGGGTATGGCAATCAGCCCCGGCATTTT.

The V call is TRBV24-1, the J call TRBJ2-5, with 9 bases identical to TRBD2. This CDR3 has 16 amino acids. V dropped 10 bases and J dropped 5; count of bases not matched to a gene: 16. The germline V gene encodes CDR1 KGHDR and CDR2 SFDVKD. The CDR3: CATSPGLASGWETQYF. The CDR3 DNA sequence: TGTGCCACGTCTCCGGGACTAGCTTCAGGATGGGAGACCCAGTACTTC.